This T cell receptor beta chain derives from a study of CD8 T cells in ankylosing spondylitis. The V gene lost 5 bases and the J gene lost 4 bases, with 12 bases spanning the gap. CDR1 is LNHDA and CDR2 is SQIVND in the germline V gene (reference sequence). The CDR3 is 14 amino acids. This clonotype was recorded a few times. Its antigen is not known. Whole-study findings and limits: What seemed typical of ankylosing spondylitis blood was a TCR beta motif built from roughly 8 highly homologous variants. Matched synovial fluid from ankylosing spondylitis patients was reported to be enriched for disease-linked clones. Relatively scarce in peripheral blood, disease-linked clones were CD8+.

Using quantitative 5'-RACE with molecular barcodes, the authors made TCR beta libraries. TCRdb re-derived calls from the 5' RACE reads in MiXCR, one entry per CDR3 protein. The sample comprises about 39,000 distinct CDR3 sequences, approximately 10% of which are singletons, and about a sixth rests with the top ten. The chain is built from TRBV19 and TRBJ1-5; D gene unclear. The specimen was blood, either unsorted or a sorted T cell fraction (not recorded which). The origin of this receptor is a male donor with ankylosing spondylitis or in good health (not recorded which). CDR3 in DNA: TGTGCCAGTAGTTTGAGGGCCCTAAATCAGCCCCAGCATTTT. The encoded protein is CASSLRALNQPQHF. Together with reference TRBV19 and TRBJ1-5, the CDR3 gives the full variable domain: DGGITQSPKYLFRKEGQNVTLSCEQNLNHDAMYWYRQDPGQGLRLIYYSQIVNDFQKGDIAEGYSVSREKKESFPLTVTSAQKNPTAFYLCASSLRALNQPQHFGDGTRLSIL.